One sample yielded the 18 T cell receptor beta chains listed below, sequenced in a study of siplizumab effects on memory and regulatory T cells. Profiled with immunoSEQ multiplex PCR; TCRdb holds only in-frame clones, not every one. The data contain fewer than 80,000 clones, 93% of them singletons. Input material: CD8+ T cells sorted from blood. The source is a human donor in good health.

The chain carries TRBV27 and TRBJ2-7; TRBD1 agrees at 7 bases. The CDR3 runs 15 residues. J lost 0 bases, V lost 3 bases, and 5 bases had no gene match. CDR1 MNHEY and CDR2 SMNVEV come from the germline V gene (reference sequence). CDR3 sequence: CASSFAGTVSYEQYF. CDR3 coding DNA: TGTGCCAGCAGTTTCGCCGGGACAGTCTCCTACGAGCAGTACTTC.

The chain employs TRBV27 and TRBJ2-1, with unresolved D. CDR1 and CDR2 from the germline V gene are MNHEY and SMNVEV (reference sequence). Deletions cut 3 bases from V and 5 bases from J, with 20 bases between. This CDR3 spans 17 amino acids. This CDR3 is CASSFVPTLTGHNEQFF. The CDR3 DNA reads TGTGCCAGCAGTTTCGTCCCGACACTTACTGGGCACAATGAGCAGTTCTTC.

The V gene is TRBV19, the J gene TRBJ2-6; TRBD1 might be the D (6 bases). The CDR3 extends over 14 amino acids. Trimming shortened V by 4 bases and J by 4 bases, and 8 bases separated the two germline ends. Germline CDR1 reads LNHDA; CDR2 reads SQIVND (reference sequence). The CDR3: CASSRDNGANVLTF. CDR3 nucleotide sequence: TGTGCCAGTAGTAGGGACAACGGGGCCAACGTCCTGACTTTC.

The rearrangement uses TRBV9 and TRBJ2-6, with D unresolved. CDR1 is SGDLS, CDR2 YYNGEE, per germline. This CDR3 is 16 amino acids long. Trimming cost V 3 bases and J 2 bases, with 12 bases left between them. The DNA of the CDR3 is TGTGCCAGCAGCGACAGCTTCATTGCTGGGGCCAACGTCCTGACTTTC. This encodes CASSDSFIAGANVLTF.

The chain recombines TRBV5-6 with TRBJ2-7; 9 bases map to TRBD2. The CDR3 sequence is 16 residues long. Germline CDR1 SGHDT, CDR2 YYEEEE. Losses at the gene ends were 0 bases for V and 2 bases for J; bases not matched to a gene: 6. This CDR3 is CASSLALGLATYEQYF. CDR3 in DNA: TGTGCCAGCAGCTTGGCCCTCGGACTAGCGACCTACGAGCAGTACTTC.

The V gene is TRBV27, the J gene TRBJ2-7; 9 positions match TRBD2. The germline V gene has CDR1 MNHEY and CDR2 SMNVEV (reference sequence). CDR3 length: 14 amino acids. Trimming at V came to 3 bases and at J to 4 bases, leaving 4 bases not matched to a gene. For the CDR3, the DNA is TGTGCCAGCAGTTTGGCTAGCGGGATTTACGAGCAGTACTTC. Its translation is CASSLASGIYEQYF.

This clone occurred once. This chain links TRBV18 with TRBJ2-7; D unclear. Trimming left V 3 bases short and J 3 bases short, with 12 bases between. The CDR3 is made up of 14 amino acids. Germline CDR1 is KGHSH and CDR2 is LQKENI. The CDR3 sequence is CASSPLQSNYEQYF. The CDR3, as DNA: TGTGCCAGCTCACCCCTACAATCAAACTACGAGCAGTACTTC.

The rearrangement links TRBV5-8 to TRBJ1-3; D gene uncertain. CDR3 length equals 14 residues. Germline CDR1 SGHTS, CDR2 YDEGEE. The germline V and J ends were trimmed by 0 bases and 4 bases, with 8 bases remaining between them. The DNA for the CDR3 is TGTGCCAGCAGCTTGGTTACTGCGGGAAACACCATATATTTT. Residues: CASSLVTAGNTIYF.

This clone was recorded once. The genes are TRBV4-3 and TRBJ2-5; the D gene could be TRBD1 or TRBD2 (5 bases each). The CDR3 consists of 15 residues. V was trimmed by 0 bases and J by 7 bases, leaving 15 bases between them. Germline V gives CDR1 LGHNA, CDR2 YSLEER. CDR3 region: CASSQEEGRGGTQYF. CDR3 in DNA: TGCGCCAGCAGCCAAGAAGAAGGCCGTGGGGGGACCCAGTACTTC.

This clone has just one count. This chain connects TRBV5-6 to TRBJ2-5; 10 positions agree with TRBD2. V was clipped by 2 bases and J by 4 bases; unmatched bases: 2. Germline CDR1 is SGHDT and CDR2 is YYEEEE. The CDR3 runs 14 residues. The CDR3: CASSFRTSGETQYF. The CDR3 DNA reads TGTGCCAGCAGCTTTAGGACTAGCGGAGAGACCCAGTACTTC.

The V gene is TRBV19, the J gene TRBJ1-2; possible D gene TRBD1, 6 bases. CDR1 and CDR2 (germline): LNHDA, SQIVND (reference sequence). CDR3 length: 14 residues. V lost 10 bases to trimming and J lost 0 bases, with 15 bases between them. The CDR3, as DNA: TGTGCCACCACTGGGTCAGGGGCTAACTATGGCTACACCTTC. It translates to CATTGSGANYGYTF.

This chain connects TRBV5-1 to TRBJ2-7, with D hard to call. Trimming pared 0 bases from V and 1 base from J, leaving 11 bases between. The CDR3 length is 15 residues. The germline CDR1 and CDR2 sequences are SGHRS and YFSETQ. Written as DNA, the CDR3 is TGCGCCAGCAGCTTGGGGATTGGGGAATCCTACGAGCAGTACTTC. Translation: CASSLGIGESYEQYF.

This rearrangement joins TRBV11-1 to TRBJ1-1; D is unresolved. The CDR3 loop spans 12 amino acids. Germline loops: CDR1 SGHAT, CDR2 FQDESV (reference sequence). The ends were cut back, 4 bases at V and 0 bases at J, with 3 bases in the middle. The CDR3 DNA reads TGTGCCAGCAGCTCCATGAACACTGAAGCTTTCTTT. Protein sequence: CASSSMNTEAFF.

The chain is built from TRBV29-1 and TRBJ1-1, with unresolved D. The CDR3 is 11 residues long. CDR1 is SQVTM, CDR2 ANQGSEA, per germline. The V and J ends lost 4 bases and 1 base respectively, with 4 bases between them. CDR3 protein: CSVAPNTEAFF. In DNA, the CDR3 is TGCAGCGTTGCACCGAACACTGAAGCTTTCTTT.

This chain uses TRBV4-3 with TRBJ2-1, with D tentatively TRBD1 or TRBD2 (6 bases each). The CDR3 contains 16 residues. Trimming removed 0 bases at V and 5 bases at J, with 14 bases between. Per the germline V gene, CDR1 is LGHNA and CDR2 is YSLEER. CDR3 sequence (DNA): TGCGCCAGCAGCCAAGAGGACGAGGGGGGCCACAATGAGCAGTTCTTC. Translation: CASSQEDEGGHNEQFF.

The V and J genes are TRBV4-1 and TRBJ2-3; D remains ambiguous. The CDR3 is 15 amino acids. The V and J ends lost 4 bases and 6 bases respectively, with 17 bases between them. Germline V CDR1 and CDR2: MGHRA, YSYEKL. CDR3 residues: CASSLPRAPLDTQYF. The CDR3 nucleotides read TGCGCCAGCAGCCTACCCCGGGCCCCCCTTGATACGCAGTATTTT.

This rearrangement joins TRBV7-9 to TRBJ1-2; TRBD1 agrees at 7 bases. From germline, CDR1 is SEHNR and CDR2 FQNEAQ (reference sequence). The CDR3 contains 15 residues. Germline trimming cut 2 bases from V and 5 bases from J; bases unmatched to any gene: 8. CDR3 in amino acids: CASSLIQGGKYGYTF. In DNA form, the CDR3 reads TGTGCCAGCAGCTTAATTCAGGGGGGCAAATATGGCTACACCTTC.

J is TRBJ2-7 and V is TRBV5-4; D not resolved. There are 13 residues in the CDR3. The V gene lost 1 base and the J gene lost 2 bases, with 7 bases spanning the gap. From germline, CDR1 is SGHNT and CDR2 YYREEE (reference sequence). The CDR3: CASSLPGTYEQYF. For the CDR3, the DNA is TGTGCCAGCAGCTTGCCGGGCACCTACGAGCAGTACTTC. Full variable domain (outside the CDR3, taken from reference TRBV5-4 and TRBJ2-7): ETGVTQSPTHLIKTRGQQVTLRCSSQSGHNTVSWYQQALGQGPQFIFQYYREEENGRGNFPPRFSGLQFPNYSSELNVNALELDDSALYLCASSLPGTYEQYFGPGTRLTVT.